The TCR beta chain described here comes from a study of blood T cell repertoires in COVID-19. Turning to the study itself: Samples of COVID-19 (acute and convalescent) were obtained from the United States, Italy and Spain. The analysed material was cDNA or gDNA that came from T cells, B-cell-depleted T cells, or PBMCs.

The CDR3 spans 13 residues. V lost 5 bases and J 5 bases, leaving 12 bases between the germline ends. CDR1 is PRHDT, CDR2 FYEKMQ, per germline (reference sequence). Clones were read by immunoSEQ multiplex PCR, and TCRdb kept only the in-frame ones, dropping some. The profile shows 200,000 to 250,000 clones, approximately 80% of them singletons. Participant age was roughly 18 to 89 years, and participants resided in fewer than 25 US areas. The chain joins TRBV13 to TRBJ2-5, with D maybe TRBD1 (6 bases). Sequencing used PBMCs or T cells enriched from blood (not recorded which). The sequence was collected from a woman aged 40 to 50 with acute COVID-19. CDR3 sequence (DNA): TGTGCCAGCAGCGACCCCCAGGGGGAGACCCAGTACTTC. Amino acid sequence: CASSDPQGETQYF.